A selection of T cell receptor beta chains follows, all from one sample in a study of neoadjuvant nivolumab and ipilimumab in lung cancer. TCRdb's copy holds only in-frame clones and misses some; the assay was immunoSEQ multiplex PCR. Of fewer than 40,000 clones detected, approximately 92% appear once; the ten largest clones hold approximately 2%. This specimen was peripheral blood, taken after neoadjuvant nivolumab, alone or with ipilimumab, at or shortly before surgery. Receptors originate from an adult with non-small cell lung cancer. Each CDR3 is given with its conserved first and last residue. A D gene is named only where the DNA matches it firmly. Part of the rows lack a size; the others show once, few, many or a class for expanded clones.

d_call	clone_size	v_call	j_call	cdr3_aa	cdr3_nt
TRBD1	NA	TRBV6-5	TRBJ2-7	CASNPDRAVDEQYF	TGTGCCAGCAACCCCGACAGGGCCGTGGACGAGCAGTACTTC
TRBD1	NA	TRBV25-1	TRBJ2-7	CASSGRTGDYEQYF	TGTGCCAGCAGTGGGAGGACAGGGGACTACGAGCAGTACTTC
NA	NA	TRBV5-5	TRBJ1-2	CASSLQGFEDGYTF	TGTGCCAGCAGCTTACAGGGCTTTGAGGATGGCTACACCTTC
TRBD1	once	TRBV5-1	TRBJ2-3	CASSLDRGAWDTQYF	TGCGCCAGCAGCTTGGACAGGGGAGCTTGGGATACGCAGTATTTT
TRBD2	NA	TRBV5-1	TRBJ2-2	CASSLSGRVVGELFF	TGCGCCAGCAGTTTGAGCGGGAGAGTAGTCGGGGAGCTGTTTTTT
NA	NA	TRBV5-1	TRBJ2-1	CASSFSASFPEQFF	TGCGCCAGCAGCTTTTCGGCTAGCTTCCCTGAGCAGTTCTTC
NA	once	TRBV5-1	TRBJ2-7	CASSLAASSHEQYF	TGCGCCAGCAGCTTGGCCGCTAGCTCCCACGAGCAGTACTTC
NA	once	TRBV5-1	TRBJ1-1	CASSATAGTEAFF	TGCGCCAGCAGCGCGACAGCGGGCACTGAAGCTTTCTTT
NA	NA	TRBV5-1	TRBJ1-4	CASSSLGGYNEKLFF	TGCGCCAGCAGCTCCCTAGGGGGTTATAATGAAAAACTGTTTTTT
NA	NA	TRBV6-5	TRBJ2-2	CASSYDFGGTGELFF	TGTGCCAGCAGTTACGATTTTGGGGGCACCGGGGAGCTGTTTTTT
NA	NA	TRBV28	TRBJ1-5	CASSQGSLSQHF	TGTGCCAGCAGTCAAGGATCACTGTCCCAGCATTTT
NA	NA	TRBV5-1	TRBJ2-4	CASSLRDIQYF	TGCGCCAGCAGCTTAAGGGACATTCAGTACTTC
NA	NA	TRBV11-2	TRBJ2-1	CASSLDLYNEQFF	TGTGCCAGCAGCTTAGATCTCTACAATGAGCAGTTCTTC
NA	NA	TRBV7-2	TRBJ2-7	CASSTNRGGHEQYF	TGTGCCAGCAGTACTAACAGGGGGGGCCACGAGCAGTACTTC
NA	NA	TRBV12-2	TRBJ2-5	CASRPWGMIPQETQYF	TGTGCAAGTCGACCTTGGGGGATGATCCCCCAAGAGACCCAGTACTTC
NA	NA	TRBV5-4	TRBJ2-2	CASSHPGTLSGELFF	TGTGCCAGCAGTCATCCCGGGACGCTCTCCGGGGAGCTGTTTTTT
NA	NA	TRBV5-1	TRBJ1-1	CASSLVWGNTEAFF	TGCGCCAGCAGCTTGGTTTGGGGGAACACTGAAGCTTTCTTT
NA	NA	TRBV5-1	TRBJ2-6	CASSLPSLSGANVLTF	TGCGCCAGCAGCTTGCCCAGTCTCTCTGGGGCCAACGTCCTGACTTTC
TRBD1	NA	TRBV15	TRBJ1-5	CATREGTARDSNQPQHF	TGTGCCACCAGGGAAGGGACAGCTAGGGATAGCAATCAGCCCCAGCATTTT
TRBD2	NA	TRBV2	TRBJ2-5	CASREGTKETQYF	TGTGCCAGCCGGGAGGGGACAAAAGAGACCCAGTACTTC
NA	NA	TRBV6-1	TRBJ1-1	CASSERRDTEAFF	TGTGCCAGCAGTGAACGCCGAGACACTGAAGCTTTCTTT
NA	NA	TRBV11-3	TRBJ1-1	CASSRGGNTEAFF	TGTGCCAGCAGCCGAGGGGGGAACACTGAAGCTTTCTTT
TRBD1	NA	TRBV7-6	TRBJ2-7	CASSPAPGQGYEQYF	TGTGCCAGCAGCCCAGCCCCGGGACAGGGGTACGAGCAGTACTTC
TRBD1	NA	TRBV6-1	TRBJ2-5	CASSEGNRGWSETQYF	TGTGCCAGCAGTGAGGGAAACAGGGGGTGGTCAGAGACCCAGTACTTC
TRBD2	NA	TRBV29-1	TRBJ2-7	CSVVAGVESYEQYF	TGCAGCGTTGTAGCGGGAGTAGAGTCCTACGAGCAGTACTTC
TRBD1	NA	TRBV5-6	TRBJ2-5	CASSLVDREETQYF	TGTGCCAGCAGCTTGGTGGACAGGGAAGAGACCCAGTACTTC
NA	NA	TRBV19	TRBJ2-3	CASSIRFGTDTQYF	TGTGCCAGTAGTATAAGGTTTGGCACAGATACGCAGTATTTT
TRBD2	NA	TRBV27	TRBJ2-5	CASSPQYRTSGRETQYF	TGTGCCAGCAGTCCCCAATACCGGACTAGCGGGAGGGAGACCCAGTACTTC
NA	NA	TRBV18	TRBJ2-5	CASSPPAEETQYF	TGTGCCAGCTCACCACCCGCCGAAGAGACCCAGTACTTC
NA	NA	TRBV27	TRBJ1-5	CASSSGTGNQPQHF	TGTGCCAGCAGTTCCGGGACTGGGAATCAGCCCCAGCATTTT
TRBD2	once	TRBV5-1	TRBJ2-3	CASSLAAGGPPDTQYF	TGCGCCAGCAGCTTGGCGGCGGGAGGGCCTCCAGATACGCAGTATTTT
NA	NA	TRBV15	TRBJ2-2	CATSRDRAATNTGELFF	TGTGCCACCAGCAGAGATCGAGCAGCCACGAACACCGGGGAGCTGTTTTTT
NA	NA	TRBV11-3	TRBJ1-2	CASSLDLSRYGYTF	TGTGCCAGCAGCTTAGATCTGAGCAGGTACGGCTACACCTTC
NA	NA	TRBV5-6	TRBJ2-7	CASSWDDRTSSYEQYF	TGTGCCAGCAGCTGGGACGACAGGACCAGCTCCTACGAGCAGTACTTC
NA	NA	TRBV5-1	TRBJ2-2	CASSSGLTGELFF	TGCGCCAGCAGCTCCGGATTGACGGGGGAGCTGTTTTTT
NA	few	TRBV11-2	TRBJ1-4	CASSLSGSNEKLFF	TGTGCCAGCAGCTTATCAGGCTCGAATGAAAAACTGTTTTTT
NA	NA	TRBV20-1	TRBJ2-2	CSAIDRGELFF	TGCAGTGCTATTGACCGGGGGGAGCTGTTTTTT
NA	NA	TRBV7-9	TRBJ1-1	CASSLVTEAFF	TGTGCCAGCAGCTTAGTCACTGAAGCTTTCTTT
NA	NA	TRBV6-1	TRBJ1-5	CASRNRENQPQHF	TGTGCCAGCCGCAACAGGGAAAACCAGCCCCAGCATTTT
TRBD2	NA	TRBV27	TRBJ2-7	CASSPIAGAEQYF	TGTGCCAGCAGTCCTATAGCGGGAGCGGAGCAGTACTTC
NA	NA	TRBV2	TRBJ1-4	CASTGVGTNEKLFF	TGTGCCAGCACCGGTGTGGGCACTAATGAAAAACTGTTTTTT
NA	NA	TRBV29-1	TRBJ2-3	CSVEVGRTDTQYF	TGCAGCGTTGAAGTAGGACGCACAGATACGCAGTATTTT
TRBD2	NA	TRBV14	TRBJ2-7	CASSQGLDQREYYEQYF	TGTGCCAGCAGCCAAGGCCTCGACCAGCGGGAATACTACGAGCAGTACTTC
TRBD2	NA	TRBV11-3	TRBJ2-2	CASSSGREGIGELFF	TGTGCCAGCAGCTCCGGGCGGGAGGGTATCGGGGAGCTGTTTTTT
NA	NA	TRBV7-2	TRBJ2-6	CASSRRGVSSGANVLTF	TGTGCCAGCAGCCGCCGAGGTGTATCCTCTGGGGCCAACGTCCTGACTTTC
NA	NA	TRBV6-5	TRBJ2-2	CASSSGAGTGELFF	TGTGCCAGCAGTTCCGGCGCCGGTACCGGGGAGCTGTTTTTT
NA	NA	TRBV9	TRBJ1-4	CASSVAAREGEKLFF	TGTGCCAGCAGCGTAGCCGCCAGGGAGGGGGAAAAACTGTTTTTT
NA	NA	TRBV11-2	TRBJ2-3	CASSPRTRGELDTQYF	TGTGCCAGCAGCCCACGGACTAGGGGGGAGTTGGATACGCAGTATTTT
TRBD2	medium-sized	TRBV28	TRBJ2-1	CASSLAGAYEQFF	TGTGCCAGCAGTTTAGCGGGAGCGTATGAGCAGTTCTTC
NA	NA	TRBV28	TRBJ1-2	CASTTRFAGPGGYTF	TGTGCCAGCACCACCCGTTTTGCGGGTCCGGGTGGCTACACCTTC
TRBD2	NA	TRBV5-1	TRBJ2-3	CASSPGGGADTQYF	TGCGCCAGCAGCCCGGGAGGAGGAGCAGATACGCAGTATTTT
TRBD1	NA	TRBV6-1	TRBJ1-1	CASSLTGENTEAFF	TGTGCCAGCAGCTTGACAGGGGAGAACACTGAAGCTTTCTTT
NA	NA	TRBV6-1	TRBJ1-1	CASSEGILVSGAFF	TGTGCCAGCAGTGAGGGAATTCTGGTTTCGGGAGCTTTCTTT